The sequence of this T cell receptor (beta chain) was determined in a study of CD8 T cells in Susac syndrome. Study at large: When blood was drawn, patients with Susac syndrome were on intravenous immunoglobulin alone, on corticosteroids, or therapy-naive.

Comments on this clonotype: Its antigen is not identified.

With random hexamers, about 0.5 to 1 ug RNA was reverse transcribed. TCRdb analysed the immunoSEQ multiplex PCR reads with MiXCR anew, one entry per CDR3 protein. The sample lists around 71,000 distinct CDR3 sequences, 93% occurring once. Whole-study results and caveats: CD4+ T cell repertoires in Susac syndrome exhibited no evidence of clonal expansion.

CD8+ and CD4+ T cells from blood underwent TCR beta sequencing. Germline CDR1 LNHDA, CDR2 SQIVND (reference sequence). The CDR3 sequence is 11 residues long. Trimming removed 6 bases at V and 2 bases at J, with 5 bases between. The chain recombines TRBV19 with TRBJ2-7; no clear D. This receptor was identified in a human donor with Susac syndrome. Sequenced: CD4+ T cells from PBMCs. The CDR3 reads CASRQAYEQYF. CDR3 bases: TGTGCCAGTAGACAAGCCTACGAGCAGTACTTC.